The present T cell receptor (beta chain) was sequenced within a study of synovial regulatory T cells in juvenile arthritis. Study-wide results and caveats: Compared with other blood Treg cells, inflammation-associated Treg cells had reduced TCR diversity.

The CDR3 contains 15 residues. There is no recorded DNA. Germline values: CDR1 SGDLS, CDR2 YYNGEE. This clone registers medium-sized (0.01 to 0.1%) by frequency. The antigen is unknown. Here immunoSEQ multiplex PCR was the method, and the copy in TCRdb shows in-frame clones only, minus some. In all, the sample yields over 650 clones. The sequenced sample consisted of Treg cells from blood. Subset given: HLA-DR+ inflammation-associated blood Treg cells. This TCR came from a donor aged 2 to 35 with juvenile idiopathic arthritis. This chain links TRBV9 with TRBJ2-3; the TCRdb D gene call, TRBD1, has no DNA to confirm it. The CDR3 region is CASSVETVPADTQYF.